A single sample is the source of the 31 T cell receptor beta chains below, sequenced in a study of low-dose radiotherapy and immunotherapy resistance in tumors. First-strand cDNA relied on TRAV- and TRBV-specific primers spanning alpha and beta chains. With a constant-region primer and a V-primer adapter, TCRs were subjected to 15 to 25 PCR cycles of amplification. TCRdb ran MiXCR on the reads and lists one entry per CDR3 protein. Of under 70,000 distinct CDR3 sequences in the sample, around 27% were seen once. Time point noted: before trial treatment. Sample: PBMCs, taken before treatment. Every receptor here comes from a male donor with prostate cancer.

As to this clonotype: Since a far larger clone is one base different, this is likely a read error. The V gene is TRBV28, the J gene TRBJ2-3; 9 bases map to TRBD1. The V gene's germline CDR1 is MDHEN and CDR2 SYDVKM. CDR3 size: 13 residues. The V and J ends lost 6 bases and 9 bases, in that order; junction bases with no gene match: 7. In nucleotides, the CDR3 is TGTGCCAGCAGCCTCGGGACAGGGTGCACGCAGTATTTT. Protein product: CASSLGTGCTQYF. The full variable domain, with the rest looked up from reference TRBV28 and TRBJ2-3, is DVKVTQSSRYLVKRTGEKVFLECVQDMDHENMFWYRQDPGLGLRLIYFSYDVKMKEKGDIPEGYSVSREKKERFSLILESASTNQTSMYLCASSLGTGCTQYFGPGTRLTVL.

In this sample, this clonotype turned up many times. The chain joins TRBV5-6 to TRBJ2-2; TRBD1 matches 7 bases. With 3 bases clipped from V and 2 bases from J, the junction kept 4 bases outside the gene matches. From germline, CDR1 is SGHDT and CDR2 YYEEEE. The CDR3 spans 15 residues. The CDR3 here is CASSSTGLNTGELFF. The CDR3 DNA follows: TGTGCCAGCAGCTCGACAGGGTTAAACACCGGGGAGCTGTTTTTT.

CDR3 in amino acids: CASSSYGGAYNEQFF. Here the CDR3 DNA reads TGTGCCAGCAGCTCGTACGGCGGAGCTTACAATGAGCAGTTCTTC. The chain joins TRBV7-3 to TRBJ2-1; D is unclear. Germline CDR1 SGHTA, CDR2 FQGTGA. The CDR3 consists of 15 residues. Trimming shortened V by 4 bases and J by 4 bases, and 14 bases separated the two germline ends.

The rearrangement links TRBV28 to TRBJ1-2, with D possibly being TRBD1 (5 bases). Per the germline V gene, CDR1 is MDHEN and CDR2 is SYDVKM. V was cut by 10 bases and J by 4 bases, with 13 bases left in between. The CDR3 runs 12 residues. CDR3 bases: TGTGCCACCCTGGGGGGGGGCTATGGCTACACCTTC. As protein: CATLGGGYGYTF.

This clonotype was seen at least ten times. The CDR3 region is CASSPGARSVYNEQFF. CDR3 coding DNA: TGTGCCAGCAGCCCCGGGGCCAGATCGGTCTACAATGAGCAGTTCTTC. V and J are TRBV3-1 and TRBJ2-1; D is possibly TRBD1 or TRBD2 (5 bases each). V gave up 4 bases and J gave up 3 bases, with 16 bases separating them. Germline CDR1 and CDR2: LGHDT and YNNKEL (reference sequence). There are 16 residues in the CDR3.

The V and J genes are TRBV20-1 and TRBJ2-2; 7 bases align to TRBD1. The J segment lost 0 bases and the V segment lost 6 bases, leaving 16 bases of the junction unmatched. Germline V CDR1 and CDR2: DFQATT, SNEGSKA (reference sequence). The CDR3 length is 18 residues. CDR3 DNA: TGCAGTGCCCAAACCCGACAGGGCTTTTCTTCGAACACCGGGGAGCTGTTTTTT. Translation: CSAQTRQGFSSNTGELFF.

The chain employs TRBV28 and TRBJ2-1, with D perhaps matching TRBD2 (6 bases). Trimming cost V 7 bases and J 1 base, with 11 bases left between them. From germline, CDR1 is MDHEN and CDR2 SYDVKM. The CDR3 loop spans 14 amino acids. The CDR3 sequence is CASNVAVSYNEQFF. The CDR3 DNA sequence: TGTGCCAGCAATGTAGCGGTTTCCTACAATGAGCAGTTCTTC.

The DNA for the CDR3 is TGTGCCAGCAGCTACAGTCAGCCCCAGCATTTT. It translates to CASSYSQPQHF. V gene TRBV21-1 combines with J gene TRBJ1-5. TRBV21-1 constitutes a pseudogene. The CDR3 length is 11 residues.

This clonotype turned up a few times. V gene TRBV6-2 or TRBV6-3 combines with J gene TRBJ2-2; D may be TRBD1 (7 bases). The length of the CDR3 is 16 residues. Trimming cost V 5 bases and J 2 bases, with 15 bases left between them. Germline assignment: CDR1 MNHEY and CDR2 SVGEGT. The CDR3 is CASSPWGDSNTGELFF. In nucleotides, the CDR3 is TGTGCCAGCAGTCCCTGGGGGGACAGTAACACCGGGGAGCTGTTTTTT.

The chain recombines TRBV6-2 or TRBV6-3 with TRBJ2-1, with 7 bases lining up with TRBD2. The germline V gene has CDR1 MNHEY and CDR2 SVGEGT. The CDR3 loop spans 15 amino acids. After removal of 8 bases from V and 3 bases from J, the junction contained 10 bases not matched to a gene. CDR3 sequence (DNA): TGTGCCAGCGCCAGCTGGGGAGGGGACTACAATGAGCAGTTCTTC. Encoded protein: CASASWGGDYNEQFF.

This clonotype came up many times. This chain links TRBV19 with TRBJ2-7, with TRBD2 matching over 8 bases. This CDR3 comprises 15 residues. CDR1 is LNHDA and CDR2 is SQIVND in the germline V gene (reference sequence). V shed 5 bases and J 5 bases; nucleotides not matched to a gene: 11. CDR3 DNA: TGTGCCAGTAGTGCTCCGGGACGGGAGGGCGACGAGCAGTACTTC. Encoded protein: CASSAPGREGDEQYF.

This clonotype turned up a few times. The rearrangement joins TRBV20-1 to TRBJ2-3; unclear D gene. Between the trimmed V and J ends, which lost 3 bases and 6 bases, there was a span of 7 bases. This CDR3 has 11 residues. CDR1 is DFQATT and CDR2 is SNEGSKA in the germline V gene (reference sequence). The CDR3 sequence: CSASVSDTQYF. CDR3 nucleotide sequence: TGCAGTGCTAGTGTATCTGATACGCAGTATTTT.

In its sample, this clonotype is medium-sized. The chain employs TRBV6-6 and TRBJ1-1; 7 positions agree with TRBD1. The junction had 14 bases not matched to a gene; V was cut back by 8 bases and J by 5 bases. The germline V gene has CDR1 MNHNY and CDR2 SVGAGI (reference sequence). The CDR3 has 15 residues. CDR3 region: CASDPARGRGTEAFF. In DNA, the CDR3 is TGTGCCAGCGACCCAGCAAGGGGGCGCGGGACTGAAGCTTTCTTT.

There are many counts of this clonotype. The rearrangement uses TRBV10-1 and TRBJ1-4; possibly TRBD1 for D (5 bases). Trimming took off 5 bases at V and 3 bases at J, with 10 bases between the two ends. Germline values: CDR1 WNHNN, CDR2 SYGVQD (reference sequence). The CDR3 totals 14 residues. The CDR3 DNA is TGCGCCAGCAGTTCCGGGGGTTCTAATGAAAAACTGTTTTTT. It is translated as CASSSGGSNEKLFF.

The V gene is TRBV28, the J gene TRBJ1-3, with 8 bases lining up with TRBD1. V dropped 6 bases and J dropped 0; count of bases not matched to a gene: 7. Per germline, CDR1 MDHEN and CDR2 SYDVKM. The CDR3 runs 16 residues. The CDR3 is CASSRPTGGSGNTIYF. CDR3 coding DNA: TGTGCCAGCAGCCGACCAACAGGGGGCTCTGGAAACACCATATATTTT.

This clonotype was recorded many times. The rearrangement joins TRBV19 to TRBJ1-1; no reliable D call. This CDR3 region has 14 residues. Germline V gives CDR1 LNHDA, CDR2 SQIVND (reference sequence). V was shortened by 3 bases and J by 6 bases, with 14 bases between the two germline ends. The CDR3 region has the DNA TGTGCCAGTAGTATTCAGGCGAGTGGCCCTGAAGCTTTCTTT. Amino acid sequence: CASSIQASGPEAFF.

By proportion, this clonotype is medium-sized. The chain combines TRBV6-6 with TRBJ2-1; TRBD2 aligns across 10 bases. The trim removed 6 bases at V and 4 bases at J, leaving 9 bases unmatched. There are 16 residues in the CDR3. Germline CDR1 MNHNY, CDR2 SVGAGI (reference sequence). The CDR3 DNA sequence: TGTGCCAGCAGGATAAGCGGGAGGGGTCGTTACAATGAGCAGTTCTTC. Translation: CASRISGRGRYNEQFF.

With respect to this clonotype: A single base is all that separates this from a far larger clone, so a read error is likely. The V and J genes are TRBV28 and TRBJ2-1, with a weak D call TRBD2 (5 bases). Germline assignment: CDR1 MDHEN and CDR2 SYDVKM. This CDR3 contains 15 residues. The V end lost 7 bases, the J end lost 10 bases, and 23 bases lay between the germline ends. The CDR3 DNA reads TGTGCCAGCACCCCCACGGGCTTAGGAGGCTACGAGCAGTTCTTC. It translates to CASTPTGLGGYEQFF.

In this sample, this clonotype turned up many times. This chain links TRBV20-1 with TRBJ1-1; D may be TRBD1 (5 bases). V lost 4 bases and J lost 0, with 18 bases in between. Germline V gives CDR1 DFQATT, CDR2 SNEGSKA (reference sequence). The CDR3 is made up of 16 amino acids. Here the CDR3 DNA reads TGCAGTGCTAACCGGGACGGTAGCCGCATGAACACTGAAGCTTTCTTT. Its protein is CSANRDGSRMNTEAFF.

This clonotype was counted ten times or more. This CDR3 is CASSPYSRVAGLNTGELFF. CDR3 bases: TGCGCCAGCAGCCCCTATTCGCGGGTAGCGGGGCTGAACACCGGGGAGCTGTTTTTT. The rearrangement uses TRBV4-1 and TRBJ2-2; 8 bases map to TRBD2. Germline trimming cut 4 bases from V and 1 base from J; bases unmatched to any gene: 14. In germline, CDR1 is MGHRA, CDR2 YSYEKL. The CDR3 spans 19 residues.

This clonotype was found a few times. The chain employs TRBV4-3 and TRBJ1-2, with a tentative D call TRBD1 (5 bases). Trimming took 0 bases from V and 4 from J, leaving 9 bases between them. The CDR3 consists of 14 residues. Per the germline V gene, CDR1 is LGHNA and CDR2 is YSLEER. CDR3 in DNA: TGCGCCAGCAGCCAAGATTCCGGGACCTATGGCTACACCTTC. Its protein is CASSQDSGTYGYTF.

This clonotype was recorded at least ten times. The V gene is TRBV30, the J gene TRBJ1-2, with a possible D match to TRBD1 (5 bases). V lost 1 base and J 9 bases, leaving 9 bases between the germline ends. Germline CDR1 and CDR2: GTSNPN and SVGIG (reference sequence). The CDR3 runs 11 residues. The DNA of the CDR3 is TGTGCCTGGAGTGAGGGGCAGAGCTACACCTTC. This encodes CAWSEGQSYTF. Full variable domain (outside the CDR3, taken from reference TRBV30 and TRBJ1-2): SQTIHQWPATLVQPVGSPLSLECTVEGTSNPNLYWYRQAAGRGLQLLFYSVGIGQISSEVPQNLSASRPQDRQFILSSKKLLLSDSGFYLCAWSEGQSYTFGSGTRLTVV.

This clonotype was recorded many times. V is TRBV29-1 and J is TRBJ2-7; D remains ambiguous. The CDR3 has 11 residues. Germline V CDR1 and CDR2: SQVTM, ANQGSEA. V was cut by 8 bases and J by 1 base, with 9 bases left in between. This chain's CDR3 is CSCRVSYEQYF. The CDR3, as DNA: TGCAGCTGCCGGGTGTCCTACGAGCAGTACTTC.

This clonotype was observed a handful of times. The chain is built from TRBV7-3 and TRBJ2-5, with TRBD2 matching over 8 bases. This CDR3 has 14 residues. J gave up 1 base and V 3 bases, and 1 base lay outside the gene matches. Looked up from germline, CDR1 is SGHTA and CDR2 is FQGTGA. CDR3 DNA sequence: TGTGCCAGCAGCTTGAGCGGGGGCCAAGAGACCCAGTACTTC. Its protein product is CASSLSGGQETQYF.

This clonotype was counted many times. The chain employs TRBV7-2 and TRBJ1-6, with TRBD1 identical over 9 bases. The CDR3 covers 17 residues. CDR1 is SGHTA, CDR2 FQGNSA, per germline. The trim removed 3 bases at V and 13 bases at J, leaving 16 bases unmatched. DNA for the CDR3: TGTGCCAGCAGCTTGGGCCCACCGGGACAGGGAAGGGAGCCCCTCCACTTT. Translated, it gives CASSLGPPGQGREPLHF. The variable domain in full, with the rest retrieved from reference TRBV7-2 and TRBJ1-6, is GAGVSQSPSNKVTEKGKDVELRCDPISGHTALYWYRQSLGQGLEFLIYFQGNSAPDKSGLPSDRFSAERTGGSVSTLTIQRTQQEDSAVYLCASSLGPPGQGREPLHFGNGTRLTVT.

This clonotype was detected ten times or more. The V call is TRBV5-6, the J call TRBJ1-1; 7 bases fit TRBD1. CDR1 and CDR2 from the germline V gene are SGHDT and YYEEEE. Trimming took 2 bases from V and 4 from J; bases not matched to a gene: 8. The CDR3 length is 15 residues. The CDR3 DNA follows: TGTGCCAGCAGCTTTGGGTCACAGGGGAGCACTGAAGCTTTCTTT. Protein: CASSFGSQGSTEAFF.

V usage is TRBV15 and J usage is TRBJ2-1; 7 bases align to TRBD1. Per the germline V gene, CDR1 is LNHNV and CDR2 is YYDKDF (reference sequence). The V segment lost 0 bases and the J segment 6 bases; nucleotides outside the gene matches: 5. The CDR3 runs to 15 residues. CDR3 bases: TGTGCCACCAGCAGAGACCCTCACAGGGGCAATGAGCAGTTCTTC. Its protein product is CATSRDPHRGNEQFF.

This clonotype was picked up many times. The J gene is TRBJ1-1, the V gene TRBV10-3; D uncertain. V was cut by 0 bases and J by 2 bases, with 13 bases left in between. CDR3 size: 16 residues. Germline-derived CDR1 and CDR2 are ENHRY and SYGVKD. CDR3: CAISESKGSGNTEAFF. CDR3 DNA: TGTGCCATCAGTGAGTCGAAGGGCAGTGGAAACACTGAAGCTTTCTTT.

This clonotype showed up just a few times. The chain recombines TRBV5-3 with TRBJ2-7, with 12 bases matching TRBD1. TRBV5-3 is an ORF, and what it does is uncertain. The CDR3 consists of 15 residues. With V trimmed by 8 bases and J by 7 bases, 13 bases remained unmatched. The DNA of the CDR3 is TGTGCCAGCAGTTCTCCGGGACAGGGGGCGAAAGAGCAGTACTTC. Translated, it gives CASSSPGQGAKEQYF.

V and J are TRBV2 and TRBJ2-3; D is uncertain. Germline V gene sequence: CDR1 SNHLY, CDR2 FYNNEI. Trimming removed 8 bases from V and 4 bases from J, with 4 bases in between. The length of the CDR3 is 10 residues. CDR3 region: CASRADTQYF. The CDR3 region has the DNA TGTGCCAGCCGGGCAGATACGCAGTATTTT.

This clonotype showed up many times. The chain carries TRBV7-9 and TRBJ2-2; the D call may be TRBD1 or TRBD2 (6 bases each). With 7 bases removed from V and 4 bases from J, the gap between germline ends came to 22 bases. The CDR3 extends over 17 amino acids. Germline V lookup: CDR1 SEHNR, CDR2 FQNEAQ (reference sequence). The CDR3 region has the DNA TGTGCCAGCACCCCCCGGGCGGCGGGACAAGGCACCGGGGAGCTGTTTTTT. Protein sequence: CASTPRAAGQGTGELFF.